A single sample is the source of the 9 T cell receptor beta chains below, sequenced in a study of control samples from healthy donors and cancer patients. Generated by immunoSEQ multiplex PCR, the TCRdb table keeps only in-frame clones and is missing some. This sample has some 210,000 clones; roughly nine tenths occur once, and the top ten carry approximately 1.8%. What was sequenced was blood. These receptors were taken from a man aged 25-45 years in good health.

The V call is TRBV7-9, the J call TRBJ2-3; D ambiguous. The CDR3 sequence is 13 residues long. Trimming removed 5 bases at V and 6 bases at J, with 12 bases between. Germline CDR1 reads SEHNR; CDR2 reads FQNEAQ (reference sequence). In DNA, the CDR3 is TGTGCCAGCAGCCTAGAGGCCGGGGATACGCAGTATTTT. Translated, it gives CASSLEAGDTQYF.

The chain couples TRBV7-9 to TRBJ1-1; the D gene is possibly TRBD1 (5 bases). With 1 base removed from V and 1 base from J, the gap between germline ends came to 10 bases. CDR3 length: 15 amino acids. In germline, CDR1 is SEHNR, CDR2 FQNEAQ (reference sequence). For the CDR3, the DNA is TGTGCCAGCAGCTTAGAGGGGTTGGGGAACACTGAAGCTTTCTTT. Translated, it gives CASSLEGLGNTEAFF.

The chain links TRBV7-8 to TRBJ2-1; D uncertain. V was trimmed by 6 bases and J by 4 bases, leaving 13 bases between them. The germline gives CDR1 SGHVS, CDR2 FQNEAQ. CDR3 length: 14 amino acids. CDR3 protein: CASRSNQSYNEQFF. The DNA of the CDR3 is TGTGCCAGCAGATCAAACCAGTCGTACAATGAGCAGTTCTTC.

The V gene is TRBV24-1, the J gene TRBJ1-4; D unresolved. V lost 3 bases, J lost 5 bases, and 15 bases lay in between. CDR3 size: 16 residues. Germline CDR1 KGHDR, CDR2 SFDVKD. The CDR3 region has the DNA TGTGCCACCAGTGATGGTGGCCCTCCCGAGAATGAAAAACTGTTTTTT. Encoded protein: CATSDGGPPENEKLFF.

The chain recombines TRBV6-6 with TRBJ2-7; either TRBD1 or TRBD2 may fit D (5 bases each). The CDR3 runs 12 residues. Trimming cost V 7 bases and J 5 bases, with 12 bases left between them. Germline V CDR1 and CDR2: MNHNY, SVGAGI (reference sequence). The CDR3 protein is CASTGLGNEQYF. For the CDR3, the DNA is TGTGCCAGCACGGGGCTTGGCAACGAGCAGTACTTC.

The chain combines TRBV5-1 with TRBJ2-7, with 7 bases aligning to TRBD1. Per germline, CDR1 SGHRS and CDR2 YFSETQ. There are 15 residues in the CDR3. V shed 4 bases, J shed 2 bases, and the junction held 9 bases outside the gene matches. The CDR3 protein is CASSARIGGPYEQYF. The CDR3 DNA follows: TGCGCCAGCAGCGCGCGGATAGGGGGCCCCTACGAGCAGTACTTC.

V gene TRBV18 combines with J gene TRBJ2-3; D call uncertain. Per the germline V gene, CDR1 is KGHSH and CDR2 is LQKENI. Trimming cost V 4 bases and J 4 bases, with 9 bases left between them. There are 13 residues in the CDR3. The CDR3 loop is CASSLQASDTQYF. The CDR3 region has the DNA TGTGCCAGCTCACTACAAGCCTCAGATACGCAGTATTTT.

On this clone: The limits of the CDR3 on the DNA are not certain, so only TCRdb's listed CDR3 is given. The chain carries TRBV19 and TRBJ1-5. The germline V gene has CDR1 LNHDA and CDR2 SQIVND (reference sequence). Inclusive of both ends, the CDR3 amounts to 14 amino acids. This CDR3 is CASSSSSGNQPQHF.

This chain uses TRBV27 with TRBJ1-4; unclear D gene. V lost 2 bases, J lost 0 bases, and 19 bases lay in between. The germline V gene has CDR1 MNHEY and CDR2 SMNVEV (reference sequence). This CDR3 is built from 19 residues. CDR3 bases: TGTGCCAGCAGTTTAGAATTCGATGGCAGCCTGACAACTAATGAAAAACTGTTTTTT. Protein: CASSLEFDGSLTTNEKLFF.